This T cell receptor beta chain emerged from a study of T cell responses to AZD1222 COVID-19 vaccine. Study outcomes and limitations: The donor cohort was predominantly white British with a female majority, and clonal diversity may have been underestimated.

V gave up 6 bases and J gave up 7 bases, with 12 bases separating them. CDR3 length: 11 residues. Germline V lookup: CDR1 SQVTM, CDR2 ANQGSEA. Sequenced by immunoSEQ multiplex PCR; TCRdb stores in-frame clones only, minus some. Among 130,000 or so clones listed, about 82% were seen once. With respect to this clone: Its antigen is still unknown.

The receptor was derived from an adult who received the MenACWY meningococcal vaccine as a control. The chain employs TRBV29-1 and TRBJ1-1; D unresolved. Source: peripheral blood, taken 28 days after the second dose of the MenACWY control vaccine. The CDR3 DNA reads as TGCAGCGTAGCGATCTCGCGTGAAGCTTTCTTT. It specifies CSVAISREAFF.